A selection of T cell receptor beta chains follows, all from one sample in a study of blood T cells in healthy people across ages. TCRdb itself ran the 5' RACE reads through MiXCR, one entry per CDR3 protein. The repertoire holds about 720,000 distinct CDR3 sequences, with 22% as singletons. Specimen: blood. The receptors were sampled from a man in his sixties or seventies in good health. The CDR3 runs from the conserved cysteine through the conserved F or W. The D gene is left open where the match is weak. Size tells how often a clone was seen (once, few, many) or the class of an expanded clone, and some rows leave it out.

>TRBD1|TRBV15|TRBJ1-5|NA
CATSSHRGSNQPQHF
TGTGCCACCAGCAGTCACAGGGGTAGCAATCAGCCCCAGCATTTT
>NA|TRBV7-2|TRBJ1-2|NA
CVSSRTNYGYTF
TGTGTCAGCAGCCGGACTAACTATGGCTACACCTTC
>NA|TRBV18|TRBJ1-2|few
CASHQWPGEGYTF
TGTGCCAGCCACCAGTGGCCAGGGGAAGGCTACACCTTC
>TRBD2|TRBV7-6|TRBJ2-1|NA
CASSPPSASGHNEQFF
TGTGCCAGCAGCCCCCCAAGCGCTAGCGGGCATAATGAGCAGTTCTTC
>TRBD1|TRBV19|TRBJ1-5|few
CASSIGQGASQPQHF
TGTGCCAGTAGTATCGGACAGGGGGCTTCCCAGCCCCAGCATTTT
>NA|TRBV29-1|TRBJ1-1|few
CSVARLGLNTEAFF
TGCAGCGTCGCTCGGTTAGGATTGAACACTGAAGCTTTCTTT
>NA|TRBV14|TRBJ2-5|few
CASSRIQGKMVEQYF
TGTGCCAGCAGCCGTATCCAGGGTAAAATGGTTGAGCAGTACTTC
>NA|TRBV6-2/TRBV6-3|TRBJ1-3|NA
CASSYRSGGSGNIIYF
TGTGCCAGCAGTTACCGATCCGGAGGAAGTGGAAACATCATATATTTT
>NA|TRBV7-2|TRBJ2-3|few
CASSGRPSRDTQYF
TGTGCCAGCAGCGGTAGGCCCAGTCGGGATACGCAGTATTTT
>NA|TRBV12-5|TRBJ2-2|NA
CASGLVLTRDTGELFF
TGTGCTAGTGGTTTGGTACTAACGAGGGATACCGGGGAGCTGTTTTTT
>NA|TRBV29-1|TRBJ2-1|NA
CSVVYSLSYNEQFF
TGCAGCGTGGTTTACAGCCTCTCCTACAATGAGCAGTTCTTC
>NA|TRBV6-6|TRBJ1-4|few
CASSQLGTNEKLFF
TGTGCCAGCAGCCAGCTAGGAACTAATGAAAAACTGTTTTTT
>NA|TRBV16|TRBJ2-3|NA
CASSQSGLDTQYF
TGTGCCAGCAGCCAATCGGGCCTAGATACGCAGTATTTT
>TRBD1|TRBV29-1|TRBJ1-5|many
CSVSDRYDNQPQHF
TGCAGCGTTTCGGACAGGTACGACAATCAGCCCCAGCATTTT
>NA|TRBV12-3/TRBV12-4|TRBJ1-3|NA
CASSPRPNGNTIYF
TGTGCCAGCAGTCCGAGACCTAACGGAAACACCATATATTTT